Listed below are T cell receptor beta chains from one sample, sequenced in a study of cytomegalovirus exposure and HLA in healthy donors. The data were produced by immunoSEQ multiplex PCR, yet TCRdb's version contains in-frame clones alone and is incomplete. The data hold roughly 160,000 clones, with approximately 80% observed a single time. The sequenced sample consisted of PBMCs. The source of these receptors is a young man in good health and CMV-seropositive. CDR3s include the opening cysteine and the closing phenylalanine or tryptophan. The D gene is left open where the match is weak. Clone sizes are given selectively: once, few, many, or a class where the clone is expanded.

v_gene,j_gene,d_gene,abundance,CDR3nt,CDR3aa
TRBV19,TRBJ1-1,TRBD1,NA,TGTGCCAGTAACGAGGGGGCCATCGGGGGATTGGCGTATGAAGCTTTCTTT,CASNEGAIGGLAYEAFF
TRBV6-6,TRBJ1-4,TRBD1,NA,TGTGCCAGCGCGGATGACCTCAGGGGGCTTAATGAAAAACTGTTTTTT,CASADDLRGLNEKLFF
TRBV5-8,TRBJ2-5,TRBD2,NA,TGTGCCAGCAGCCCAGGACTAGCGGGTGAACAAGAGACCCAGTACTTC,CASSPGLAGEQETQYF
TRBV19,TRBJ2-1,TRBD2,NA,TGTGCCAGTAGTATAGCGGCCACTAGCGGGAAATATGAGCAGTTCTTC,CASSIAATSGKYEQFF
TRBV29-1,TRBJ2-2,NA,few,TGCAGCGTCACCCGGGATAACACCGGGGAGCTGTTTTTT,CSVTRDNTGELFF
TRBV29-1,TRBJ1-2,TRBD1,NA,TGCAGCGTTGACGGGGAACAGGGGGCAGACGGCTACACCTTC,CSVDGEQGADGYTF
TRBV6-4,TRBJ1-2,NA,few,TGTGCCAGCAGTGACAACCTAGTATTTTATGGCTACACCTTC,CASSDNLVFYGYTF
TRBV5-1,TRBJ1-4,TRBD1,NA,TGCGCCAGCAGCAGAGGGGACAGAATATATACTAATGAAAAACTGTTTTTT,CASSRGDRIYTNEKLFF
TRBV5-1,TRBJ1-6,TRBD1,NA,TGCGCCAGCAGCCACGGGACAGGGAATTCACCCCTCCACTTT,CASSHGTGNSPLHF
TRBV6-1,TRBJ1-5,NA,NA,TGTGCCAGCATCATGTCCGGTAATCAGCCCCAGCATTTT,CASIMSGNQPQHF
TRBV7-2,TRBJ2-1,NA,NA,TGTGCCAGCAGCTTAGCGCGTCGGTCTCAGTTCTTC,CASSLARRSQFF
TRBV10-3,TRBJ2-3,NA,NA,TGTGCCATCAGAGCCGACACAGATACGCAGTATTTT,CAIRADTDTQYF
TRBV4-1,TRBJ1-2,NA,NA,TGCGCCAGCAGCTCCGACAGATATGGCTACACCTTC,CASSSDRYGYTF
TRBV23-1,TRBJ1-2,NA,once,TGCGCCAGCAGGGAACAGGTCTGCTATGGCTACACCTTC,CASREQVCYGYTF
TRBV5-5,TRBJ1-2,NA,NA,TGTGCCAGCACCCTTGGTCAGGGGCCTAGCTATGGCTACACCTTC,CASTLGQGPSYGYTF
TRBV7-9,TRBJ1-1,TRBD1,NA,TGTGCCAGCAGCTTAGCGCGAGGACAGGGGGTTGGAGAAGCTTTCTTT,CASSLARGQGVGEAFF
TRBV10-3,TRBJ2-3,TRBD2,NA,TGTGCCATCAGCGGGGGGGCGGGCAACACAGATACGCAGTATTTT,CAISGGAGNTDTQYF
TRBV6-5,TRBJ2-5,NA,NA,TGTGCCAGCAGTACCACAGGGTTGGAGACCCAGTACTTC,CASSTTGLETQYF
TRBV2,TRBJ2-1,TRBD2,few,TGTGCCAGCAGTGTAGTTCCCCTAGCGGGGGATGAGCAGTTCTTC,CASSVVPLAGDEQFF
TRBV5-1,TRBJ2-2,NA,NA,TGCGCCAGCAGCTTGCGGTCTCCTGGACAGAACACCGGGGAGCTGTTTTTT,CASSLRSPGQNTGELFF
TRBV27,TRBJ2-4,NA,NA,TGTGCCAGCAGTTATGGGCGAGGGGCCAAAAACATTCAGTACTTC,CASSYGRGAKNIQYF
TRBV19,TRBJ1-1,TRBD1,NA,TGTGCCAGTAGTGCAGGGGGCAACACTGGAGCTTTCTTT,CASSAGGNTGAFF
TRBV5-6,TRBJ1-1,NA,NA,TGTGCCAGCAGCGATGGGGTCAGGGTAAGGACTGAAGCTTTCTTT,CASSDGVRVRTEAFF
TRBV4-3,TRBJ1-1,NA,many,TGCGCCAGCAGCCAAGACGGGGGAGGCACTGAAGCTTTCTTT,CASSQDGGGTEAFF
TRBV19,TRBJ2-7,NA,NA,TGTGCCAGTAGTATAGCAGCCGGAGGGGCTTCCTACGAGCAGTACTTC,CASSIAAGGASYEQYF
TRBV7-6,TRBJ2-5,NA,NA,TGTGCCAGCAGCGTTTCAGGGGTACGAGAGACCCAGTACTTC,CASSVSGVRETQYF
TRBV7-9,TRBJ1-1,NA,few,TGTGCCAGCAGCTTAAGAGGGTTTGACACTGAAGCTTTCTTT,CASSLRGFDTEAFF
TRBV27,TRBJ2-7,TRBD2,NA,TGTGCCAGCAGCGGACTAGAAAAAGTCTACGAGCAGTACTTC,CASSGLEKVYEQYF
TRBV4-1,TRBJ1-1,TRBD1,NA,TGCGCCAGCAGCTACGGACAGGGCGCTGAAGCTTTCTTT,CASSYGQGAEAFF
TRBV27,TRBJ1-4,NA,NA,TGTGCCACGGCCTCCCGGGGGGGACTAACTAATGAAAAACTGTTTTTT,CATASRGGLTNEKLFF
TRBV5-1,TRBJ1-2,TRBD1,NA,TGCGCCAGCAGCCAAGCGACAGGGACTCCCTCATATGGCTACACCTTC,CASSQATGTPSYGYTF
TRBV15,TRBJ2-3,NA,NA,TGTGCCACCAGCAGAGATTTAGGCGGGATGAGTGGGACAGATACGCAGTATTTT,CATSRDLGGMSGTDTQYF
TRBV5-1,TRBJ1-1,NA,NA,TGCGCCAGCAGCTTGGTGGCGGGTGAGAACACTGAAGCTTTCTTT,CASSLVAGENTEAFF
TRBV18,TRBJ2-4,NA,NA,TGTGCCAGCTCACCGCCTTCACTAGCCAAAAACATTCAGTACTTC,CASSPPSLAKNIQYF
TRBV19,TRBJ2-1,NA,NA,TGTGCCAGTAGTATACACAGACAGCGCCCTGAGCAGTTCTTC,CASSIHRQRPEQFF
TRBV7-7,TRBJ2-2,TRBD1,NA,TGTGCCAGCACCTTGGGACAGGCGAACACCGGGGAGCTGTTTTTT,CASTLGQANTGELFF
TRBV9,TRBJ2-2,NA,NA,TGTGCCAGCACACCCAGGACCGGGGAGCTGTTTTTT,CASTPRTGELFF
TRBV5-6,TRBJ1-1,NA,NA,TGTGCCAGCAGCTTGGATGGGACATTCAACACTGAAGCTTTCTTT,CASSLDGTFNTEAFF
TRBV6-5,TRBJ2-7,NA,NA,TGTGCCAGCAGTTACGCGGATGGCGGAGCCTACGAGCAGTACTTC,CASSYADGGAYEQYF
TRBV7-2,TRBJ2-1,NA,NA,TGTGCCAGCAGCTTCTCCATAGGGAGCTCCTACAATGAGCAGTTCTTC,CASSFSIGSSYNEQFF
TRBV9,TRBJ2-5,NA,few,TGTGCCAGCAGCCCTCATAGAGAAGAGACCCAGTACTTC,CASSPHREETQYF